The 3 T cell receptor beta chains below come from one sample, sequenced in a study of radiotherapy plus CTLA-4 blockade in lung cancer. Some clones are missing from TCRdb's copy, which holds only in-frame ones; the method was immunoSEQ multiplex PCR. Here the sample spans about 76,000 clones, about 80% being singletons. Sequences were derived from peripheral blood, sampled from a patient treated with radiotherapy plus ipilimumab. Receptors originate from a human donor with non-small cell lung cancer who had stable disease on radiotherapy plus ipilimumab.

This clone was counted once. The CDR3: CASSLSGLSGNEQFF. CDR3 sequence (DNA): TGTGCCAGCAGTTTATCGGGGTTATCGGGCAATGAGCAGTTCTTC. The V call is TRBV27, the J call TRBJ2-1; no definite D call. In germline, CDR1 is MNHEY, CDR2 SMNVEV (reference sequence). Trimming took off 0 bases at V and 6 bases at J, with 12 bases between the two ends. CDR3 length equals 15 residues.

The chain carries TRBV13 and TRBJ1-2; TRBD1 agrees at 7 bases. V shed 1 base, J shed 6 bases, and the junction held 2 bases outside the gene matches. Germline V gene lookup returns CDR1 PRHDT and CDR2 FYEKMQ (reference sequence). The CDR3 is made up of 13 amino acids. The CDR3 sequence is CASSLDRGHGYTF. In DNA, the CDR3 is TGTGCCAGCAGCTTAGACAGGGGCCATGGCTACACCTTC.

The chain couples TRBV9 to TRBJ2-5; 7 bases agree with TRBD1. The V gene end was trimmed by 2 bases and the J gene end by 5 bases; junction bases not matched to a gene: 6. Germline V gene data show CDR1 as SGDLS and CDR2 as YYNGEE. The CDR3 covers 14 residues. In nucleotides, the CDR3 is TGTGCCAGCAGCGTCACAGGGGTCATGGAGACCCAGTACTTC. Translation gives CASSVTGVMETQYF.